This T cell receptor (beta chain) was captured by sequencing in a study of cytomegalovirus exposure and HLA in healthy donors. Study-wide findings and caveats: Relative to equally common others, HLA-associated TCR beta chains showed greater clonal expansion in a later analysis. The classifier reportedly diagnosed cytomegalovirus status with high specificity and sensitivity. Presence/absence analyses assumed roughly uniform sequencing depth across donors, which may not hold. A later analysis found common viral pathogens apparently linked to several of the most significant clusters.

Trimming removed 0 bases from V and 1 base from J, with 13 bases in between. The CDR3 is made up of 16 amino acids. Germline-derived CDR1 and CDR2 are MNHEY and SVGAGI. PCR was performed using 60 Vbeta and 13 Jbeta primers. The method was immunoSEQ multiplex PCR; TCRdb's version includes in-frame clones alone and lacks a portion of them. Of approximately 130,000 clones listed, roughly 85% are singletons. Concerning this clone: Its antigen remains unidentified.

The source of this sequence is a woman aged 25 to 45 in good health and CMV-seropositive. The genes are TRBV6-5 and TRBJ2-7; D is perhaps TRBD1 (5 bases). What was sequenced was PBMCs. The DNA of the CDR3 is TGTGCCAGCAGTTACTCGGGGCAGGGCCTATCCTACGAGCAGTACTTC. As protein: CASSYSGQGLSYEQYF.